This TCR beta chain was sequenced for a study of blood T cell repertoires in COVID-19. Across the study: COVID-19 samples collected from the United States, Italy and Spain covered acute and convalescent phases. Sources were T cells, B-cell-depleted T cells, or PBMCs; the material itself was cDNA or gDNA.

The repertoire was sequenced with immunoSEQ multiplex PCR; TCRdb's copy has only in-frame clones and lacks some. The sample holds 200,000 to 250,000 clones, 80% to 90% seen once. The V gene end was trimmed by 4 bases and the J gene end by 2 bases; junction bases not matched to a gene: 4. The V gene's germline CDR1 is LNHDA and CDR2 SQIVND (reference sequence). This CDR3 spans 15 amino acids. The participants were between about 18 and 90 years old and came from 24 US areas. The clonotype comes from a woman in her thirties or forties with acute COVID-19. The sample comprised PBMCs or T cells enriched from blood (not recorded which). This sequence joins TRBV19 and TRBJ2-2; TRBD1 aligns across 7 bases. CDR3 protein: CASSTAGGNTGELFF. In DNA form, the CDR3 reads TGTGCCAGTAGTACCGCAGGGGGAAACACCGGGGAGCTGTTTTTT.